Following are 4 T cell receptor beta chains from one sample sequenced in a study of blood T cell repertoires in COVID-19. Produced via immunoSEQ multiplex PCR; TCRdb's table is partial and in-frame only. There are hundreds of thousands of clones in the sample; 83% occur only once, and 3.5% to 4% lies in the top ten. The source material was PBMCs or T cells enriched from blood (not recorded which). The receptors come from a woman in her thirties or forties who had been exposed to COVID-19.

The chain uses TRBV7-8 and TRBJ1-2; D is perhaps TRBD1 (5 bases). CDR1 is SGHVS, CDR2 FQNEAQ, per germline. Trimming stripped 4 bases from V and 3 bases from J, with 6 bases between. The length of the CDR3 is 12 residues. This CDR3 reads CASSSGDYGYTF. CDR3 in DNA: TGTGCCAGCAGCTCGGGGGACTATGGCTACACCTTC.

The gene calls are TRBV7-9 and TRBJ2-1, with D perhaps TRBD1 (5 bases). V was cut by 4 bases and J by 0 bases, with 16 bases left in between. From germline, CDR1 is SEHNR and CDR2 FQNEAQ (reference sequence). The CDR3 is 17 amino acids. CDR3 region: CASSSALDSASYNEQFF. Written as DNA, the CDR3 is TGTGCCAGCAGCTCAGCCCTTGACAGTGCCTCCTACAATGAGCAGTTCTTC.

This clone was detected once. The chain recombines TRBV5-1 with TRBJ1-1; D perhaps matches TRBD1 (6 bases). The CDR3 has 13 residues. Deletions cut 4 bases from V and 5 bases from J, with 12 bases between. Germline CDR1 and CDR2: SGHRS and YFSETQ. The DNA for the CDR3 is TGCGCCAGCAGCGTAGGGGGGGTAACTGAAGCTTTCTTT. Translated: CASSVGGVTEAFF.

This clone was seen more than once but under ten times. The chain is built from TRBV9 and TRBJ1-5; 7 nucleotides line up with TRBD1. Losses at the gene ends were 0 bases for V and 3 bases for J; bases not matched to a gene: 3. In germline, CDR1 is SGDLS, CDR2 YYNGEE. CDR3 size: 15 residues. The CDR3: CASSVAGGNNQPQHF. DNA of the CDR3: TGTGCCAGCAGCGTAGCAGGGGGTAACAATCAGCCCCAGCATTTT.